Detailed here is one T cell receptor beta chain. The data stem from a study of T cell responses to AZD1222 COVID-19 vaccine. Profiled with immunoSEQ multiplex PCR; TCRdb holds only in-frame clones, not every one. Among 150,000 to 200,000 clones listed, about 90% were seen once. CDR1 and CDR2 from the germline V gene are LGHNA and YNFKEQ. Trimming left V 7 bases short and J 0 bases short, with 13 bases between. There are 16 residues in the CDR3. The rearrangement uses TRBV4-2 and TRBJ2-6; TRBD2 is a possible D gene (5 bases). The source was peripheral blood, collected on day 0 of MenACWY control vaccination. The clonotype was recovered from an adult in good health. In DNA form, the CDR3 reads TGTGCCAGCACACGCGAGGGCGTCTCTGGGGCCAACGTCCTGACTTTC. Residues: CASTREGVSGANVLTF.